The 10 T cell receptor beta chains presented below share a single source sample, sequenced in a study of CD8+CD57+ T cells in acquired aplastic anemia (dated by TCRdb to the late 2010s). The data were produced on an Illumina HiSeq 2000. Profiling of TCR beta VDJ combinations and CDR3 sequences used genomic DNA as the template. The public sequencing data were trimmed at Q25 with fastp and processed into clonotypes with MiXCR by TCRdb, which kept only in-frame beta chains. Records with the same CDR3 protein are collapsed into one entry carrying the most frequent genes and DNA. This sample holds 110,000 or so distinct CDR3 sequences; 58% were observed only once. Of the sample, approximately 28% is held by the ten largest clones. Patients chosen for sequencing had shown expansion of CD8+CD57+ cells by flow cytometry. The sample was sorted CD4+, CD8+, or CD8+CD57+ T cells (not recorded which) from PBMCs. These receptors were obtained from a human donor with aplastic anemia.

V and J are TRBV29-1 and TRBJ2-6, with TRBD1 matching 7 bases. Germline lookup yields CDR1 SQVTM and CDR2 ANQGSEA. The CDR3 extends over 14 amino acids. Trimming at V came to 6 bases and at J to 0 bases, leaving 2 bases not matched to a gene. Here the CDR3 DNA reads TGCAGCGTCGGACAGGTCTCTGGGGCCAACGTCCTGACTTTC. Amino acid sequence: CSVGQVSGANVLTF.

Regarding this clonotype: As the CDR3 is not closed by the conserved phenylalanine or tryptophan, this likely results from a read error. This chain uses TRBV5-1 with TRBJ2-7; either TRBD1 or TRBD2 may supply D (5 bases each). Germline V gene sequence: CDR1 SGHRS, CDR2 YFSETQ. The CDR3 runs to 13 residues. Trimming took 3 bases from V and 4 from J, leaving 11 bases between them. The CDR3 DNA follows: TGCGCCAGCAGCTCCGGGACGGCATACGAGCAGTACCTC. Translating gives CASSSGTAYEQYL.

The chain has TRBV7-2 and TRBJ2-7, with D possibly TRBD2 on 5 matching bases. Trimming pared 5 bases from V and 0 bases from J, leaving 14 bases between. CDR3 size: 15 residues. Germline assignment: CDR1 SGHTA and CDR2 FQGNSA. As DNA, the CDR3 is TGTGCCAGCAGCCCCTTCTTAGCGTCCTCCTACGAGCAGTACTTC. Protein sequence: CASSPFLASSYEQYF.

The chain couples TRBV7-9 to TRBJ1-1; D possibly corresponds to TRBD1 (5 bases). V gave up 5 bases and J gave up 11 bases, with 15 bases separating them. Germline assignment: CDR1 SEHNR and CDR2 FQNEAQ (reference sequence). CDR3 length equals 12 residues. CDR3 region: CASSLGGVMAFF. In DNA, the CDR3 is TGTGCCAGCAGCCTCGGGGGTGTTATGGCTTTCTTT.

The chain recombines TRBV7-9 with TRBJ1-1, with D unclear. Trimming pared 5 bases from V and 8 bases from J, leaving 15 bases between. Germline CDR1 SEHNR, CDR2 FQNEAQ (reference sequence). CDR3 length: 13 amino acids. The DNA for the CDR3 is TGTGCCAGCAGCCCTCTACAGTCTGAGGAAGCTTTCTTT. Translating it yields CASSPLQSEEAFF.

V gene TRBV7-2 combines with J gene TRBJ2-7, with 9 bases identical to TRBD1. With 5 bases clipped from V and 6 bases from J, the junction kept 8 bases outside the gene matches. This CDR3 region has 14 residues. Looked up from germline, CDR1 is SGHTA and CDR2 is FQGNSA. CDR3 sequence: CASSLPGQGGEQYF. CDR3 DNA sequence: TGTGCCAGCAGCCTTCCGGGACAGGGTGGCGAGCAGTACTTC.

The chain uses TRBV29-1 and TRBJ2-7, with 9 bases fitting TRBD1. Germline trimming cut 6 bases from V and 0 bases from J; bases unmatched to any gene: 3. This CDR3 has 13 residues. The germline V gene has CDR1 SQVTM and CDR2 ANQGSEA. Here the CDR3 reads CSVTGGISYEQYF. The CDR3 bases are TGCAGCGTGACAGGGGGAATCTCCTACGAGCAGTACTTC.

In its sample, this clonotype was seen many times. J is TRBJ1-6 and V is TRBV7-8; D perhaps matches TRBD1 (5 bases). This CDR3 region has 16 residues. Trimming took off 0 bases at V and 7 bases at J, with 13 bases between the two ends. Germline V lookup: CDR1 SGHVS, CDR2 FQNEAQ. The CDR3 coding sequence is TGTGCCAGCAGCTTAGCGCTTGAGACAGCAAATTCACCCCTCCACTTT. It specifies CASSLALETANSPLHF.

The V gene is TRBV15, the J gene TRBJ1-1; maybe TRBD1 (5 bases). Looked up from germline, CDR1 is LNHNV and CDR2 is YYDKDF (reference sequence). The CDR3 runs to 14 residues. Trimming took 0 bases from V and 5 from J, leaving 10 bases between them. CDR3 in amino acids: CATSRDAGRTEAFF. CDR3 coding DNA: TGTGCCACCAGCAGAGACGCAGGGAGGACTGAAGCTTTCTTT.

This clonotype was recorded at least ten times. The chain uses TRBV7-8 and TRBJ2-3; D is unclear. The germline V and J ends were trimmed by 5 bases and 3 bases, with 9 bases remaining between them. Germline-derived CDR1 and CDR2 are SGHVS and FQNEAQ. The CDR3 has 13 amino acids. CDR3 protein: CASSPGGTDTQYF. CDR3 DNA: TGTGCCAGCAGCCCGGGTGGTACAGATACGCAGTATTTT.